The sequence of this T cell receptor (beta chain) was determined in a study of blood T cell repertoires in COVID-19 (dated by TCRdb to the early 2020s). Study-wide context: The collaborator samples originated in the United States, Italy and Spain and spanned the acute and convalescent phases of COVID-19. The prospective study material was composed of cDNA or gDNA derived from T cells, B-cell-depleted T cells, or PBMCs. The dataset comprised deeply sampled blood TCRbeta repertoires from subjects exposed to, actively infected with, or recovered from COVID-19. The repertoires were released in a freely available public database intended as a resource for research on the immune response to SARS-CoV-2. Samples came from the ongoing ImmuneRACE study (first 160 participants) plus 1,254 subjects from 6 global collaborators. The sample metadata nearly always contained a de-identified subject ID, COVID-19 status, age in years and sex. Where available, HLA class I and class II types were taken from metadata supplied by the sample provider and were not determined by assay-based typing. The full study reports these points: How much clinical and demographic metadata was included differed by source and by participant, and the metadata was provided uncurated.

The immunoSEQ Assay, a bias-controlled multiplex PCR, was used to amplify TCRbeta CDR3 regions from genomic DNA. The original methods were these. Within the assay, amplification of reference gene primers was used to estimate how many nucleated cells each sample contained. To quantify the absolute abundance of each unique TCRbeta CDR3 rearrangement, sequence reads were collapsed and filtered. For each sample, productive Simpson clonality was calculated by taking the square root of Simpson's diversity index across productive rearrangements. Imported from immuneACCESS, the table was reduced by TCRdb to in-frame sequences with V and J called. These copies leave out some clones; in studies compared against another copy, an unresolved V gene accounts for under half, and the cause of the remainder is not known. That table supplies the V and J calls and clone size; D and trimming were determined from the DNA. The sample table records around 200,000 clones; 84% of these occur just once. The biggest ten clones account for approximately 4% of the sample.

The collaborating institutions used their own protocols to collect whole blood in K2EDTA tubes. For TCRbeta analysis, collaborators shipped samples as frozen whole blood, isolated PBMCs, or DNA extracted from either of those sample types. As regards this clone: The target of this receptor is not known. No much larger clonotype is one base removed from it; base qualities were not supplied.

Material for sequencing was peripheral blood. This TCR was recovered from a middle-aged man with active or convalescent COVID-19.

The CDR3 protein is CASSRDFYEQYF. The sequenced DNA is TGTGCCAGCAGCCGGGACTTCTACGAGCAGTACTTC. The sequence is built from TRBV6-5 and TRBJ2-7, with TRBD2 as a weak D call on 6 bases. According to the germline V gene, CDR1 reads MNHEY and CDR2 reads SVGAGI. V gives up 6 bases and J gives up 3 bases, and the segment between their germline ends measures 9 bases. From its cysteine to its phenylalanine, the CDR3 spans 12 amino acids. Kept here is only the CDR3 DNA, which spans 36 bases and is read in frame from base 1.